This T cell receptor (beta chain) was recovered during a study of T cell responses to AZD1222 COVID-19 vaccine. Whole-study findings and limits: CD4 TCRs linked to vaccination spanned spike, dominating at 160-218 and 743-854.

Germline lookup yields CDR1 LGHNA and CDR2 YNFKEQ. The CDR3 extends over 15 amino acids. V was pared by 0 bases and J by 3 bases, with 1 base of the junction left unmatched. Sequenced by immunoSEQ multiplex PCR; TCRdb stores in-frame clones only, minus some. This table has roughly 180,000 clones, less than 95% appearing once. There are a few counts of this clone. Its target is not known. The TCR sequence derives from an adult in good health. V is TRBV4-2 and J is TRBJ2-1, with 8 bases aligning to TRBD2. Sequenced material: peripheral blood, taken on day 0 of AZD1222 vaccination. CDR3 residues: CASSQDRGGYNEQFF. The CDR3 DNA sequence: TGTGCCAGCAGCCAAGATCGGGGGGGCTACAATGAGCAGTTCTTC.